Sequencing of this T cell receptor (beta chain) was carried out in a study of control samples from healthy donors and cancer patients (TCRdb year 2020). Reading from cysteine to phenylalanine, the CDR3 counts 11 amino acids. Of the read, only the CDR3 DNA is kept; its 33 bases are in frame from base 1. V is clipped by 2 bases and J by 2 bases, and the sequence between their germline boundaries is 0 bases long. For this clone: The target of this receptor is not known. Within one base of it there is no much larger clone, and no base qualities were kept. Other DNA variants within this sample encode the same CDR3.

Receptor amplification or capture employed the immunoSEQ multiplex PCR assay. Drawn from immuneACCESS, this table holds only the in-frame rearrangements with V and J called that TCRdb kept. Clones are partly lost; checked studies trace under half to an unresolved V gene and leave the rest unexplained. The sample data list roughly 92,000 clones, and about 88% of these were observed just once. The ten largest account for 1.3% of the sample. The specimen was blood. The rearrangement combines TRBV12-3 or TRBV12-4 with TRBJ2-5; the D segment cannot be called with confidence. The origin of this receptor is a woman aged 45-65 years in good health. The DNA sequence is given as TGTGCCAGCAGTTTACAAGAGACCCAGTACTTC. The resulting protein is CASSLQETQYF.